Here is one T cell receptor (beta chain) with its context. The antigen is not known. This sample was taken from a study of OX40 agonist ivuxolimab in advanced cancers. Study as a whole: Of the patients, three showed partial responses, one with hepatocellular carcinoma and two with cutaneous melanoma. Study-wide results and caveats: The mean number of expanded clones was higher in CD8+ T cells than in CD4+.

Assay used: immunoSEQ multiplex PCR; TCRdb lists only in-frame clones, some missing. The table includes around 20,000 clones, about 85% detected once. Germline V gene data show CDR1 as KGHSH and CDR2 as LQKENI. The CDR3 length is 14 residues. The germline V and J ends were trimmed by 2 bases and 4 bases, with 8 bases remaining between them. V and J are TRBV18 and TRBJ1-4; no clear D gene. This specimen was CD4+ or CD8+ T cells sorted from blood, taken in a trial of the OX40 agonist ivuxolimab. This clonotype was sampled from an adult with an advanced solid tumor such as melanoma, head and neck, liver or kidney cancer. CDR3 sequence: CASSPGLGNEKLFF. The CDR3 region has the DNA TGTGCCAGCTCACCAGGCTTGGGTAATGAAAAACTGTTTTTT.